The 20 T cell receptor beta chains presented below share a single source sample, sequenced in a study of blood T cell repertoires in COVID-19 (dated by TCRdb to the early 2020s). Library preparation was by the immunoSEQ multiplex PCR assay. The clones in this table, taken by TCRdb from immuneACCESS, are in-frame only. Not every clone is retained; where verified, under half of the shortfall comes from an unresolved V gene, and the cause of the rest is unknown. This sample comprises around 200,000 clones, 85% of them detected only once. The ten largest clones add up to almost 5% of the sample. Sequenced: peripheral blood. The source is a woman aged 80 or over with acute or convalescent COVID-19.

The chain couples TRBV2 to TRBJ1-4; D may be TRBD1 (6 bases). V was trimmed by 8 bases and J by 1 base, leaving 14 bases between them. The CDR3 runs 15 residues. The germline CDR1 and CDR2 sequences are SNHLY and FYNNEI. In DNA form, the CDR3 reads TGTGCCAGCCGCAGGGGAGGGGAAACTAATGAAAAACTGTTTTTT. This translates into CASRRGGETNEKLFF.

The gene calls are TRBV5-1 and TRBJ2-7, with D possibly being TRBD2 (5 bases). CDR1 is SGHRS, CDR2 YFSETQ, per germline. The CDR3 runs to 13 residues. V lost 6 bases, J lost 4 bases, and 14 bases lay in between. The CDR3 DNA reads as TGCGCCAGCATCGCATCGGGAACTTACGAGCAGTACTTC. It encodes CASIASGTYEQYF.

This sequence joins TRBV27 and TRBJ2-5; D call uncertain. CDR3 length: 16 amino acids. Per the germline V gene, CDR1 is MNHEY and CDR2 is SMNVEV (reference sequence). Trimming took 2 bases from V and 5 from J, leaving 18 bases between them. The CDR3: CASSLTSRKRWETQYF. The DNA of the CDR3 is TGTGCCAGCAGTTTAACTTCCCGGAAGAGGTGGGAGACCCAGTACTTC.

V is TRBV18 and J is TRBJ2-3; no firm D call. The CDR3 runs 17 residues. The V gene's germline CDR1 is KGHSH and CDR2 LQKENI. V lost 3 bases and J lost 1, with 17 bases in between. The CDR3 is CASSPPQPGRGTDTQYF. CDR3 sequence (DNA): TGTGCCAGCTCACCTCCACAACCTGGCCGGGGCACAGATACGCAGTATTTT.

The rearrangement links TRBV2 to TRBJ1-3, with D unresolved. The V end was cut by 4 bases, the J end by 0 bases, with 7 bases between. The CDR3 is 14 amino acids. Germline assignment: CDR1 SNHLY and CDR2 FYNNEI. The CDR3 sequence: CASSVQVSGNTIYF. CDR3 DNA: TGTGCCAGCAGTGTTCAGGTCTCTGGAAACACCATATATTTT.

The CDR3 DNA reads TGTGCCAGCAGCTTAGGGGGAGGTAGCGGGAGTTTTTACAATGAGCAGTTCTTC. It encodes CASSLGGGSGSFYNEQFF. The chain links TRBV7-8 to TRBJ2-1; 9 bases map to TRBD2. Trimming removed 1 base from V and 4 bases from J; junction bases left unmatched: 11. CDR3 length: 18 amino acids. Germline V gene lookup returns CDR1 SGHVS and CDR2 FQNEAQ.

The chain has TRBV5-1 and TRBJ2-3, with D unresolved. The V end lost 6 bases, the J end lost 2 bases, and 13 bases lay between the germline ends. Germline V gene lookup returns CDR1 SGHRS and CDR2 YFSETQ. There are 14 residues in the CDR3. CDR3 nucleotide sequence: TGCGCCAGCACTTCGAGAGCGCCCACAGATACGCAGTATTTT. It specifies CASTSRAPTDTQYF.

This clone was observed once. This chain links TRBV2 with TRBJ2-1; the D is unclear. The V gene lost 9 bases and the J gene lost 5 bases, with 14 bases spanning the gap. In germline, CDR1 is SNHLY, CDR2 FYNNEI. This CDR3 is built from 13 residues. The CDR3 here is CASALSPHNEQFF. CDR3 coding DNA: TGTGCCAGTGCCTTAAGCCCTCACAATGAGCAGTTCTTC.

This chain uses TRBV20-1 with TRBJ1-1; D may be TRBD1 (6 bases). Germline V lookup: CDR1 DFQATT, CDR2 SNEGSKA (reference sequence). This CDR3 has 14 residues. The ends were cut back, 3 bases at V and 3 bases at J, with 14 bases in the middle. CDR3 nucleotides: TGCAGTGCTAGTGGGTTGGGGGGGCACACTGAAGCTTTCTTT. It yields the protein CSASGLGGHTEAFF.

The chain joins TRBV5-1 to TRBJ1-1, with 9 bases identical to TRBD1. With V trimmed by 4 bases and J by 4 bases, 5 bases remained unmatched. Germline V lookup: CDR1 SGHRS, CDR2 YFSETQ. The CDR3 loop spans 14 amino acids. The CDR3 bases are TGCGCCAGCAGCGGGGACAGGGTGGGCACTGAAGCTTTCTTT. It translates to CASSGDRVGTEAFF.

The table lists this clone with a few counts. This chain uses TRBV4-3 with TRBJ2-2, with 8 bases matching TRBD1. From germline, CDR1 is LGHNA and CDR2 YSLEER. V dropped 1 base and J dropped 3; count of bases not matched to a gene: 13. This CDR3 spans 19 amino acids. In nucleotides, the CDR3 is TGCGCCAGCAGCCAAGGCCCAGGGGGCAGCCCGTTTTACACCGGGGAGCTGTTTTTT. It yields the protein CASSQGPGGSPFYTGELFF.

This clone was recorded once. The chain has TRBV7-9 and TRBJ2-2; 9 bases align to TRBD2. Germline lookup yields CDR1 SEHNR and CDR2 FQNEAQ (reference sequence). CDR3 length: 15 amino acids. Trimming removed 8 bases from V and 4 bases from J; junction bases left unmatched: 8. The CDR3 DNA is TGTGCCAGCCGACTGCGGGAGGGCCGCACCGGGGAGCTGTTTTTT. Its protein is CASRLREGRTGELFF.

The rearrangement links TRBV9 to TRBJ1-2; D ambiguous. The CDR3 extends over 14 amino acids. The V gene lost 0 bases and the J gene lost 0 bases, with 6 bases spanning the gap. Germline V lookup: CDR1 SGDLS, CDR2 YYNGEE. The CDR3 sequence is CASSVGVTNYGYTF. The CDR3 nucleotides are TGTGCCAGCAGCGTAGGCGTTACTAACTATGGCTACACCTTC.

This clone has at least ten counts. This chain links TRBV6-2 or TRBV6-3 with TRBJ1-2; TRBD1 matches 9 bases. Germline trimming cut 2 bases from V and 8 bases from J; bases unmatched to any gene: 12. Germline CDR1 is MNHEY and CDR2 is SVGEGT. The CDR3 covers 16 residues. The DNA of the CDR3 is TGTGCCAGCAGTTACCCTAATACGGGACAGGGCGGCGGCTACACCTTC. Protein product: CASSYPNTGQGGGYTF.

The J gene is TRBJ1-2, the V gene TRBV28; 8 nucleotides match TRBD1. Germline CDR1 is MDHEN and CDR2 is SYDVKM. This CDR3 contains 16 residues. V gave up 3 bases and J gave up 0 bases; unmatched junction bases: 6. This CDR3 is CASSFGTGTANYGYTF. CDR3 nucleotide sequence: TGTGCCAGCAGTTTTGGGACAGGAACGGCTAACTATGGCTACACCTTC.

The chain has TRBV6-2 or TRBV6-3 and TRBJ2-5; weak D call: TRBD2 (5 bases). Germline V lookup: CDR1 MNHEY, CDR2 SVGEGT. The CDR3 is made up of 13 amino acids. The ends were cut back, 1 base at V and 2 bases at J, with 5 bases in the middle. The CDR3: CASSYWTQETQYF. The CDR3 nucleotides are TGTGCCAGCAGTTACTGGACTCAAGAGACCCAGTACTTC.

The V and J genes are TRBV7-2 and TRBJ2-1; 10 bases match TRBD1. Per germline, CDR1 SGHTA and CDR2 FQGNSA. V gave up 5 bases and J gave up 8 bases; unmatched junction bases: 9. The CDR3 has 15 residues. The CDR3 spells CASSGDRGLFDEQFF. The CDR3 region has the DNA TGTGCCAGCAGCGGAGACAGGGGGCTGTTCGATGAGCAGTTCTTC. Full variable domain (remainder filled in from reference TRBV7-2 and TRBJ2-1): GAGVSQSPSNKVTEKGKDVELRCDPISGHTALYWYRQSLGQGLEFLIYFQGNSAPDKSGLPSDRFSAERTGGSVSTLTIQRTQQEDSAVYLCASSGDRGLFDEQFFGPGTRLTVL.

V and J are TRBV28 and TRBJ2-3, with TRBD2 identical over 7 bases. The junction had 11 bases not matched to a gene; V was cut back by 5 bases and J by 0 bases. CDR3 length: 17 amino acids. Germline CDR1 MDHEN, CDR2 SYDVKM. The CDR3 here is CASSRDYHLLSTDTQYF. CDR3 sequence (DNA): TGTGCCAGCAGTAGGGACTACCACCTCTTGAGCACAGATACGCAGTATTTT.

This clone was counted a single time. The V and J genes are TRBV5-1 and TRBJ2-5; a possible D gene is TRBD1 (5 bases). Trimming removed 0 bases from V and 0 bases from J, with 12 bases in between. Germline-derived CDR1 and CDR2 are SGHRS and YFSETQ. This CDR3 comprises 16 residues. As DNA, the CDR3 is TGCGCCAGCAGCTTGGGACAGCTATTGTACCAAGAGACCCAGTACTTC. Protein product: CASSLGQLLYQETQYF. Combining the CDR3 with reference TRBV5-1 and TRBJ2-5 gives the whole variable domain KAGVTQTPRYLIKTRGQQVTLSCSPISGHRSVSWYQQTPGQGLQFLFEYFSETQRNKGNFPGRFSGRQFSNSRSEMNVSTLELGDSALYLCASSLGQLLYQETQYFGPGTRLLVL.

The DNA for the CDR3 is TGTGCCAGCACCCGGGATTCGAGAGAGCAGTACTTC. Translated: CASTRDSREQYF. The rearrangement links TRBV2 to TRBJ2-7; the D gene is possibly TRBD2 (5 bases). CDR1 is SNHLY, CDR2 FYNNEI, per germline. This CDR3 is built from 12 residues. V was clipped by 7 bases and J by 7 bases, with 14 bases between them.